These T cell receptor beta chains were read from a single sample in a study of a mutant IDH1 vaccine in newly diagnosed glioma. The antigens these receptors bind are not known. The protocol was immunoSEQ multiplex PCR, while the TCRdb copy is restricted to in-frame clones and leaves out a portion. Of 20,000 to 25,000 clones listed, under 80% were seen once; the top ten hold roughly 9.6%. This sample comprised peripheral blood mononuclear cells (PBMCs), obtained from a glioma patient whose treatment included an IDH1 peptide vaccine. The receptors here all came from a man younger than 30 with glioma. Some clones in this sample may be carry-over from other donors' samples. The CDR3 runs from the conserved cysteine through the conserved F or W. Each record gives: J gene, V gene, D gene, clone size, CDR3 DNA, CDR3 protein. The D gene is left open where the match is weak. Some rows have no size entry. The others give once, few or many, or a class for an expanded clone.

>TRBJ1-2|TRBV2|.|.
TGTGCCAGCAGTGAAGATAGACAGCCTGATCCTAACTATGGCTACACCTTC
CASSEDRQPDPNYGYTF
>TRBJ2-7|TRBV5-1|TRBD1|.
TGCGCCAGCAGCACCCCCGGGACAGGAAACTACGAGCAGTACTTC
CASSTPGTGNYEQYF
>TRBJ1-1|TRBV6-5|.|few
TGTGCCACGGCGGGGCCGAACACTGAAGCTTTCTTT
CATAGPNTEAFF
>TRBJ2-5|TRBV7-2|.|few
TGTGCCAGCAGCCGAGAACGGGTACGCAAAAGGGAGACCCAGTACTTC
CASSRERVRKRETQYF
>TRBJ2-1|TRBV6-1|TRBD2|.
TGTGCCAGCAGTGAAGTGCGGGAGAGGGACAATGAGCAGTTCTTC
CASSEVRERDNEQFF
>TRBJ1-2|TRBV11-2|.|few
TGTGCCAGCAGCGCCGTGGGGGAATACTATGGCTACACCTTC
CASSAVGEYYGYTF
>TRBJ1-2|TRBV6-5|.|.
TGTGCCAGCAGCTTTAATACAGGGCATTACTATGGCTACACCTTC
CASSFNTGHYYGYTF
>TRBJ2-7|TRBV5-4|.|few
TGTGCCAGCAGCTTAGGGGGTAGCGCCGTATCCTACGAGCAGTACTTC
CASSLGGSAVSYEQYF
>TRBJ2-5|TRBV5-1|TRBD2|.
TGCGCCAGCAGCCCAGCGGGAGGGGGAGAGACCCAGTACTTC
CASSPAGGGETQYF
>TRBJ2-1|TRBV10-3|TRBD1|once
TGTGCCATCAGCCTGGGACAGGGGGCAAGGTACAATGAGCAGTTCTTC
CAISLGQGARYNEQFF
>TRBJ1-2|TRBV6-5|.|.
TGTGCCAGCACCAAGACACCAAACTATGGCTACACCTTC
CASTKTPNYGYTF
>TRBJ1-1|TRBV15|.|.
TGTGCCACCAGCAGAACCCTCGCCGGTGGGATAGGGGCGAACACTGAAGCTTTCTTT
CATSRTLAGGIGANTEAFF
>TRBJ2-2|TRBV15|.|.
TGTGCCACCAGCAGAGGGGGTTCGGGCTCCGGGGAGCTGTTTTTT
CATSRGGSGSGELFF
>TRBJ2-7|TRBV11-2|TRBD2|few
TGTGCCAGCAGCCCGACTAGCGGCTACGAGCAGTACTTC
CASSPTSGYEQYF